Presented here are 2 T cell receptor beta chains from one specimen sequenced in a study of T cell changes during pregnancy in multiple sclerosis. The assay was immunoSEQ multiplex PCR, and TCRdb's table has in-frame clones only and misses some. Of tens of thousands of clones listed, approximately 91% are singletons. The input for sequencing was peripheral blood, taken in the third trimester of pregnancy. Receptor source: a female donor with multiple sclerosis, enrolled in a pregnancy study.

This clone showed up just a few times. The rearrangement joins TRBV18 to TRBJ1-1; D is uncertain. CDR3 length: 12 amino acids. From germline, CDR1 is KGHSH and CDR2 LQKENI. V lost 1 base and J lost 8, with 8 bases in between. The CDR3 here is CASSPRAEEAFF. CDR3 nucleotides: TGTGCCAGCTCACCACGGGCAGAAGAAGCTTTCTTT.

The rearrangement joins TRBV5-1 to TRBJ2-1; 8 bases agree with TRBD2. The CDR3 has 14 amino acids. V was clipped by 2 bases and J by 4 bases; unmatched bases: 2. Germline CDR1 SGHRS, CDR2 YFSETQ. This chain's CDR3 is CASSLLAEYNEQFF. The CDR3 region has the DNA TGCGCCAGCAGCTTACTAGCGGAGTACAATGAGCAGTTCTTC.